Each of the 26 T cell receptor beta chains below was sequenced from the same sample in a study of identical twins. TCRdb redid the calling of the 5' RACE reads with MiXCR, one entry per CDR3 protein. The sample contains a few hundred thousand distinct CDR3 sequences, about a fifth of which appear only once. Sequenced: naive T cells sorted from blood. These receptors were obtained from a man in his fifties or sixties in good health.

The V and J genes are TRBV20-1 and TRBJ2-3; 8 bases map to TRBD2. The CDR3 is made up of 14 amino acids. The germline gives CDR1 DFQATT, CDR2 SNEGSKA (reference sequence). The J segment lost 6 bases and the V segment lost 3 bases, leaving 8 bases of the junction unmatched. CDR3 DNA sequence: TGCAGTGCTAGGCCCCTAGCGGGCCCCGATACGCAGTATTTT. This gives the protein CSARPLAGPDTQYF.

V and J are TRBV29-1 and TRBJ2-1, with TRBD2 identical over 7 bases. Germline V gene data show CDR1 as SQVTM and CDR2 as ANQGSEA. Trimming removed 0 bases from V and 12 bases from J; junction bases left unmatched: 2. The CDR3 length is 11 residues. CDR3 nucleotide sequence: TGCAGCGTTGAAGATTTAGCGGGGCAGTTCTTC. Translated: CSVEDLAGQFF.

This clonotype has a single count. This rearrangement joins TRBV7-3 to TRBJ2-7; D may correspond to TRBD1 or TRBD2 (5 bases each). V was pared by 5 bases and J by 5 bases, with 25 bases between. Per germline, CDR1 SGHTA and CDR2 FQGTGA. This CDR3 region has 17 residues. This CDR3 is CASSPKGAVTGINEQYF. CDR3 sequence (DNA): TGTGCCAGCAGCCCAAAAGGGGCCGTTACGGGAATCAACGAGCAGTACTTC.

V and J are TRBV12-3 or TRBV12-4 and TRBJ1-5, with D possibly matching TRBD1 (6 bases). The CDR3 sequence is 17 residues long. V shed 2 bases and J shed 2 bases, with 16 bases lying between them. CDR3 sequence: CASSLPPTGIGNQPQHF. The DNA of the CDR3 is TGTGCCAGCAGTTTACCCCCAACAGGGATCGGCAATCAGCCCCAGCATTTT.

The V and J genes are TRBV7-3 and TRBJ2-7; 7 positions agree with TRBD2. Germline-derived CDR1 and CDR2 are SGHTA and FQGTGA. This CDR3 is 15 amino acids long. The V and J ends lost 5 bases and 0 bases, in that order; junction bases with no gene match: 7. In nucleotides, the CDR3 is TGTGCCAGCAGCACCGGGGAGGGGCTCTCCTACGAGCAGTACTTC. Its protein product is CASSTGEGLSYEQYF.

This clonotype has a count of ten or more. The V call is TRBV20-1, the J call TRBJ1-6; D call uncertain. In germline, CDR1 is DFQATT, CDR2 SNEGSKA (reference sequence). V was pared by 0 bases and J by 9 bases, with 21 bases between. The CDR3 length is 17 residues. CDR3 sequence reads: CSARDQTPGMVGSPLHF. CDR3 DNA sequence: TGCAGTGCTAGAGACCAAACCCCCGGCATGGTTGGTTCACCCCTCCACTTT.

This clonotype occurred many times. DNA of the CDR3: TGCGCCAGCAGCCAAAGGGGCAACAATGAGCAGTTCTTC. Amino acids: CASSQRGNNEQFF. This chain joins TRBV4-1 and TRBJ2-1; TRBD1 might be the D (5 bases). CDR1 and CDR2 from the germline V gene are MGHRA and YSYEKL. Trimming left V 2 bases short and J 5 bases short, with 7 bases between. The CDR3 contains 13 residues.

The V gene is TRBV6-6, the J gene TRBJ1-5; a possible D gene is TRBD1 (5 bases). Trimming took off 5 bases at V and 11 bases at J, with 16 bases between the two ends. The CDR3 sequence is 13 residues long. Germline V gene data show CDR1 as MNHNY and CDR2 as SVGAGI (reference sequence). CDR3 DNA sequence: TGTGCCAGCAGTCGGGACTCGGCCGTGGCCCAGCATTTT. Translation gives CASSRDSAVAQHF.

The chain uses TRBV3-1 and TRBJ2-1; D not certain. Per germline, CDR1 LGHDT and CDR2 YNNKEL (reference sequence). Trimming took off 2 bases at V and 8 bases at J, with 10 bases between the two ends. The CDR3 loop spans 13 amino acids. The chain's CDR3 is CASSQTIYYEQFF. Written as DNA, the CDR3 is TGTGCCAGCAGCCAAACAATTTACTATGAGCAGTTCTTC.

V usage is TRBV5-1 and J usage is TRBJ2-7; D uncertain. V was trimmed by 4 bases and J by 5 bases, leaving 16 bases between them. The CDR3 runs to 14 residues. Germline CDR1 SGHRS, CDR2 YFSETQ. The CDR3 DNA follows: TGCGCCAGCAGCCTACCTTACTCCGGCCACGAGCAGTACTTC. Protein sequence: CASSLPYSGHEQYF.

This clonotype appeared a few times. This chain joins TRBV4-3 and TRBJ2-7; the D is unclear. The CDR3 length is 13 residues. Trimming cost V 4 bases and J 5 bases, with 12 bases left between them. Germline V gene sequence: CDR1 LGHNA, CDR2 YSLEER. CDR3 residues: CASSPVPGHEQYF. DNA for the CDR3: TGCGCCAGCAGCCCAGTACCGGGCCACGAGCAGTACTTC.

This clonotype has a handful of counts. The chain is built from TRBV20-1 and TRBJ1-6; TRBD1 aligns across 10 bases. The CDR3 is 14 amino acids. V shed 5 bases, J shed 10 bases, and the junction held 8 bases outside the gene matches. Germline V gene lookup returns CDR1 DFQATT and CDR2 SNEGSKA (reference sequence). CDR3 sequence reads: CSAHSGTGASPLHF. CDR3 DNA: TGCAGTGCTCATTCCGGGACAGGGGCCTCACCCCTCCACTTT.

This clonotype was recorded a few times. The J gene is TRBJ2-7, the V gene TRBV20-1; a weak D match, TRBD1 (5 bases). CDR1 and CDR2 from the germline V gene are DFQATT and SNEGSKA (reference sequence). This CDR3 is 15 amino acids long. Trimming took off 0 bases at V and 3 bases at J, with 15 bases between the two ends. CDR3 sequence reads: CSARDSKGSYYEQYF. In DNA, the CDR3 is TGCAGTGCTAGAGATAGTAAGGGGTCCTACTACGAGCAGTACTTC.

The CDR3 is CASTPRPRHEQFF. The DNA for the CDR3 is TGTGCCAGCACCCCTAGGCCACGCCATGAGCAGTTCTTC. J is TRBJ2-1 and V is TRBV12-3 or TRBV12-4; no firm D call. The V gene lost 7 bases and the J gene lost 8 bases, with 15 bases spanning the gap. The CDR3 spans 13 residues.

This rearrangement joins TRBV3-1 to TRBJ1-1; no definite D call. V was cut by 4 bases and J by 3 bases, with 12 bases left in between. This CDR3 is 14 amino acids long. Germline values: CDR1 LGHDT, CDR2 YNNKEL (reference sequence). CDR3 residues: CASSPAGSHTEAFF. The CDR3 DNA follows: TGTGCCAGCAGCCCCGCGGGGTCGCACACTGAAGCTTTCTTT.

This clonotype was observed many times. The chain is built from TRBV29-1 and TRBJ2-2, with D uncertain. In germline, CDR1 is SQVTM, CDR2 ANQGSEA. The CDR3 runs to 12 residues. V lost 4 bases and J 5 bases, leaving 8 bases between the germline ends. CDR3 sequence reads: CSVGWATGELFF. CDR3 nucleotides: TGCAGCGTTGGGTGGGCAACCGGGGAGCTGTTTTTT.

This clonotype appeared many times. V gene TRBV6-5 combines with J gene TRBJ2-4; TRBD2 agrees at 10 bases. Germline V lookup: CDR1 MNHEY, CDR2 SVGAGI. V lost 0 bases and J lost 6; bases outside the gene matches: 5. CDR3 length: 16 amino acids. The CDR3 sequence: CASSYSLIAGGNIQYF. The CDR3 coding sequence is TGTGCCAGCAGTTACTCGTTGATAGCGGGGGGAAACATTCAGTACTTC.

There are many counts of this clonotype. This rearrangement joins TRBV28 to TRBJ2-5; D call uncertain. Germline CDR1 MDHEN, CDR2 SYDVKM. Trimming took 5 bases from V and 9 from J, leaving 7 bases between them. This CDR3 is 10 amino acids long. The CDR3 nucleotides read TGTGCCAGCAGTCCCACAGCCCAGTACTTC. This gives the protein CASSPTAQYF. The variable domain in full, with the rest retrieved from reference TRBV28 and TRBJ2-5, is DVKVTQSSRYLVKRTGEKVFLECVQDMDHENMFWYRQDPGLGLRLIYFSYDVKMKEKGDIPEGYSVSREKKERFSLILESASTNQTSMYLCASSPTAQYFGPGTRLLVL.

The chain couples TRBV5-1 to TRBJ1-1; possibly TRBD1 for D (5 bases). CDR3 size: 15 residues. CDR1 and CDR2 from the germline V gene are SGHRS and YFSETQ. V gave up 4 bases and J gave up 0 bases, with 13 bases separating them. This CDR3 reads CASSETAHLNTEAFF. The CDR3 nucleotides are TGCGCCAGCAGCGAGACAGCCCATTTGAACACTGAAGCTTTCTTT. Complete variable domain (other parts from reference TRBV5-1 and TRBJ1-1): KAGVTQTPRYLIKTRGQQVTLSCSPISGHRSVSWYQQTPGQGLQFLFEYFSETQRNKGNFPGRFSGRQFSNSRSEMNVSTLELGDSALYLCASSETAHLNTEAFFGQGTRLTVV.

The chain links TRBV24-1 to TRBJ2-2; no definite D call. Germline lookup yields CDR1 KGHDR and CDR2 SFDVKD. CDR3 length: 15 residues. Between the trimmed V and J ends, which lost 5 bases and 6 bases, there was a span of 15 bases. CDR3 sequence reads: CATSAYHGFSGELFF. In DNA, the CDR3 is TGTGCCACCAGTGCCTACCACGGGTTTTCCGGGGAGCTGTTTTTT.

Written as DNA, the CDR3 is TGTGCCAGCAGTCGTGGTAATCAGCCCCAGCATTTT. This gives the protein CASSRGNQPQHF. V is TRBV12-3 or TRBV12-4 and J is TRBJ1-5; no definite D call. The CDR3 covers 12 residues. V was shortened by 5 bases and J by 4 bases, with 6 bases between the two germline ends.

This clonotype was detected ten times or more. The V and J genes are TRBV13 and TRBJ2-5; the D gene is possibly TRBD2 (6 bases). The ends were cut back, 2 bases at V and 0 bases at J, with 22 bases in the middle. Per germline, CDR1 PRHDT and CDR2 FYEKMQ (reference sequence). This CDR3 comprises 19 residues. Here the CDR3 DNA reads TGTGCCAGCAGCTTAAGGACCCACTTCGGGAGAACCTACCAAGAGACCCAGTACTTC. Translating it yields CASSLRTHFGRTYQETQYF.

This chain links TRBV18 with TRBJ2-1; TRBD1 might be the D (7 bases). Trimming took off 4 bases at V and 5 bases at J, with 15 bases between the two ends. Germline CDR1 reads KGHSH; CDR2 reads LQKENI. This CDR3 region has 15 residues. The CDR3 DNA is TGTGCCAGCTCACTCCGGGGGCAGGGGGACAATGAGCAGTTCTTC. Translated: CASSLRGQGDNEQFF. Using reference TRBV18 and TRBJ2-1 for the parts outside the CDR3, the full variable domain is NAGVMQNPRHLVRRRGQEARLRCSPMKGHSHVYWYRQLPEEGLKFMVYLQKENIIDESGMPKERFSAEFPKEGPSILRIQQVVRGDSAAYFCASSLRGQGDNEQFFGPGTRLTVL.

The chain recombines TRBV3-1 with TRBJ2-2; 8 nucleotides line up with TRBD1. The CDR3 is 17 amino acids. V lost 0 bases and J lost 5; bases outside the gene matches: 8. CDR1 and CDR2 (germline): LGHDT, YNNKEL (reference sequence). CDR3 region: CASSQDQYRGYTGELFF. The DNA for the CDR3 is TGTGCCAGCAGCCAAGATCAGTACAGGGGGTATACCGGGGAGCTGTTTTTT. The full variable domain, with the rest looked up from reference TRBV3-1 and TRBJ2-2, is DTAVSQTPKYLVTQMGNDKSIKCEQNLGHDTMYWYKQDSKKFLKIMFSYNNKELIINETVPNRFSPKSPDKAHLNLHINSLELGDSAVYFCASSQDQYRGYTGELFFGEGSRLTVL.

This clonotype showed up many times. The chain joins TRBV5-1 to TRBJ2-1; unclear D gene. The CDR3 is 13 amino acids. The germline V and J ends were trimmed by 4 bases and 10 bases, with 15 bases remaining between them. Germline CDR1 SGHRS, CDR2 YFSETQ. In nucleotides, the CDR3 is TGCGCCAGCAGCCCGATTCGCGTTACAGAGCAGTTCTTC. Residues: CASSPIRVTEQFF.

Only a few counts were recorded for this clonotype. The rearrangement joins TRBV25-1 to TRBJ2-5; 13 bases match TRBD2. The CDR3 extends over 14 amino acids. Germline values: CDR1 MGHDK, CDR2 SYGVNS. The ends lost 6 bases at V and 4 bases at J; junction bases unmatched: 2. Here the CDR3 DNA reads TGTGCCAGCAGAGGACTAGCGGGGGTAGAGACCCAGTACTTC. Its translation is CASRGLAGVETQYF.